Below are 20 T cell receptor beta chains sequenced from a single sample in a study of read filtering for tumor transcriptome and immune sequencing. This library used approximately 0.4 ug RNA and molecular barcoded adaptors spanning alpha/delta and beta/gamma chains. TCRdb re-called the reads with MiXCR, one entry per CDR3 protein. Among some 140,000 distinct CDR3 sequences listed, roughly 13% were seen once. What was sequenced was a population of CD138-negative cells sorted from bone marrow. The receptor set was obtained from a donor aged 40 or over with multiple myeloma.

This clonotype was recorded at least ten times. The gene calls are TRBV18 and TRBJ2-2; a weak D match, TRBD1 (6 bases). The germline V gene has CDR1 KGHSH and CDR2 LQKENI. V lost 1 base, J lost 6 bases, and 12 bases lay in between. CDR3 length: 15 residues. Written as DNA, the CDR3 is TGTGCCAGCTCACCACAGGGGGACGACGCCGGGGAGCTGTTTTTT. This gives the protein CASSPQGDDAGELFF.

This clonotype was observed a handful of times. A much bigger clone sits one base away, suggesting this may be a read error. This rearrangement joins TRBV12-3 or TRBV12-4 to TRBJ2-1; D perhaps matches TRBD2 (7 bases). V lost 5 bases to trimming and J lost 4 bases, with 18 bases between them. This CDR3 contains 16 residues. The CDR3 DNA reads as TGTGCCAGCAGTCAAGGGGGGGCTAGATCGTACAATGAGCAGTTCTTC. Amino acid sequence: CASSQGGARSYNEQFF.

In this sample, this clonotype turned up many times. The chain uses TRBV7-2 and TRBJ1-6; 10 bases fit TRBD1. Germline V gene lookup returns CDR1 SGHTA and CDR2 FQGNSA. The CDR3 totals 20 residues. J lost 13 bases, V lost 5 bases, and 26 bases had no gene match. CDR3 nucleotides: TGTGCCAGCAGCCAAGTTAGCGTCCGGACAGGGGGAAGTTTGGGTAGGCCCCTCCACTTT. Its translation is CASSQVSVRTGGSLGRPLHF.

The CDR3 loop is CASFTRPGDFEKLFF. Written as DNA, the CDR3 is TGTGCCAGCTTTACACGGCCAGGGGACTTTGAAAAACTGTTTTTT. This chain connects TRBV2 to TRBJ1-4; possibly TRBD1 for D (6 bases). Trimming removed 8 bases at V and 7 bases at J, with 20 bases between. The CDR3 has 15 amino acids. CDR1 and CDR2 from the germline V gene are SNHLY and FYNNEI.

This clonotype was seen at least ten times. The chain carries TRBV7-6 and TRBJ1-1, with D maybe TRBD1 (6 bases). Trimming removed 6 bases at V and 3 bases at J, with 14 bases between. The CDR3 is 14 residues long. CDR1 and CDR2 from the germline V gene are SGHVS and FNYEAQ. This CDR3 reads CASRPTGFDTEAFF. For the CDR3, the DNA is TGTGCCAGCAGACCTACAGGGTTTGACACTGAAGCTTTCTTT.

The table lists this clonotype with many counts. The chain links TRBV7-9 to TRBJ2-1; the match to TRBD2 covers 9 bases. This CDR3 spans 18 amino acids. V shed 1 base, J shed 8 bases, and the junction held 15 bases outside the gene matches. CDR1 SEHNR and CDR2 FQNEAQ come from the germline V gene (reference sequence). The CDR3 spells CASSLEDPPAGGKYEQFF. CDR3 coding DNA: TGTGCCAGCAGCTTAGAAGACCCCCCGGCGGGAGGGAAATATGAGCAGTTCTTC.

This clonotype came up many times. This chain links TRBV4-1 with TRBJ2-6, with 7 bases that match TRBD2. The germline CDR1 and CDR2 sequences are MGHRA and YSYEKL. V gave up 1 base and J gave up 4 bases; unmatched junction bases: 10. The CDR3 spans 18 residues. The CDR3 nucleotides read TGCGCCAGCAGCCAAGTACCCTCCGGGGGGTCCGGGGCCAACGTCCTGACTTTC. It specifies CASSQVPSGGSGANVLTF.

The chain recombines TRBV29-1 with TRBJ2-1; 10 positions match TRBD2. CDR1 and CDR2 from the germline V gene are SQVTM and ANQGSEA. This CDR3 contains 15 residues. Germline trimming cut 5 bases from V and 1 base from J; bases unmatched to any gene: 5. CDR3 DNA: TGCAGCGTTTCCTTTAGCGGGAGGTCCTACAATGAGCAGTTCTTC. Translation gives CSVSFSGRSYNEQFF.

This clonotype was detected many times. This chain joins TRBV27 and TRBJ2-7; 8 nucleotides line up with TRBD2. The germline gives CDR1 MNHEY, CDR2 SMNVEV (reference sequence). The CDR3 has 13 amino acids. J lost 7 bases, V lost 8 bases, and 10 bases had no gene match. Here the CDR3 reads CASGNRVAGEQYF. The CDR3 DNA sequence: TGTGCCAGCGGAAACAGGGTAGCGGGGGAGCAGTACTTC.

The table lists this clonotype with many counts. V is TRBV6-1 and J is TRBJ1-4; TRBD1 is a possible D gene (5 bases). Trimming cost V 6 bases and J 0 bases, with 17 bases left between them. Looked up from germline, CDR1 is MNHNS and CDR2 is SASEGT. The CDR3 extends over 17 amino acids. Here the CDR3 reads CASSAWGKTATNEKLFF. The CDR3 nucleotides are TGTGCCAGCAGCGCATGGGGGAAAACAGCAACTAATGAAAAACTGTTTTTT.

As for this clonotype: Here the CDR3 omits its conserved ending phenylalanine or tryptophan, so a read error is the likely source. J is TRBJ2-2 and V is TRBV27, with D unresolved. The V gene's germline CDR1 is MNHEY and CDR2 SMNVEV (reference sequence). Trimming pared 2 bases from V and 0 bases from J, leaving 10 bases between. This CDR3 is 16 amino acids long. CDR3 sequence reads: CASSLTGKPNTGELFS. In nucleotides, the CDR3 is TGTGCCAGCAGTTTAACGGGCAAACCGAACACCGGGGAGCTGTTTTCT.

In regard to this clonotype: One base away lies a much larger clone, so this may be a sequencing read error. The CDR3 here is CANSADLNTEAFF. The CDR3 nucleotides are TGTGCCAATAGTGCCGACCTGAACACTGAAGCTTTCTTT. The chain employs TRBV19 and TRBJ1-1; unclear D gene. There are 13 residues in the CDR3. Germline V gene lookup returns CDR1 LNHDA and CDR2 SQIVND (reference sequence).

This clonotype was counted ten times or more. The chain links TRBV2 to TRBJ2-1; 8 nucleotides line up with TRBD2. This CDR3 is 12 amino acids long. Germline V gives CDR1 SNHLY, CDR2 FYNNEI. The V segment lost 3 bases and the J segment 15 bases; nucleotides outside the gene matches: 7. DNA for the CDR3: TGTGCCAGCAGTGATTGGGCGGGGGGTCCGTTCTTC. The encoded protein is CASSDWAGGPFF.

Regarding this clonotype: This may stem from a read error, because a much larger clone lies one nucleotide away. The chain couples TRBV27 to TRBJ2-1, with D unresolved. The germline gives CDR1 MNHEY, CDR2 SMNVEV (reference sequence). CDR3 length: 13 amino acids. CDR3 sequence reads: CAGSLAGSNEQFF. The CDR3, as DNA: TGTGCCGGCAGTCTCGCCGGTTCGAATGAGCAGTTCTTC.

This chain connects TRBV20-1 to TRBJ2-3; 8 nucleotides align to TRBD2. The CDR3 totals 13 residues. Germline lookup yields CDR1 DFQATT and CDR2 SNEGSKA (reference sequence). J lost 1 base, V lost 3 bases, and 0 bases had no gene match. CDR3 in DNA: TGCAGTGCTAGCGGGGGGGGCACAGATACGCAGTATTTT. This gives the protein CSASGGGTDTQYF.

In its sample, this clonotype was seen many times. V usage is TRBV5-1 and J usage is TRBJ2-7; TRBD1 matches 8 bases. CDR1 and CDR2 from the germline V gene are SGHRS and YFSETQ. The CDR3 totals 16 residues. The ends lost 0 bases at V and 0 bases at J; junction bases unmatched: 5. In DNA, the CDR3 is TGCGCCAGCAGCTTGGCCGGTACAGGGGGCTCCTACGAGCAGTACTTC. It specifies CASSLAGTGGSYEQYF.

CDR3 sequence (DNA): TGTGCCAGCAGATCCGGGTCAGGGGGCACGAGCAATCAGCCCCAGCATTTT. It codes for CASRSGSGGTSNQPQHF. The chain is built from TRBV27 and TRBJ1-5, with 8 bases lining up with TRBD1. CDR1 MNHEY and CDR2 SMNVEV come from the germline V gene (reference sequence). The V gene end was trimmed by 6 bases and the J gene end by 1 base; junction bases not matched to a gene: 11. The CDR3 has 17 residues.

This clonotype has ten or more counts. The chain joins TRBV3-1 to TRBJ2-5, with TRBD1 as a possible D gene (6 bases). V lost 11 bases and J 2 bases, leaving 18 bases between the germline ends. This CDR3 is 14 amino acids long. Germline CDR1 reads LGHDT; CDR2 reads YNNKEL (reference sequence). CDR3 coding DNA: TGTGCCTCCCAGGGGTCCGCCCTTCAAGAGACCCAGTACTTC. It translates to CASQGSALQETQYF.

This clonotype was recorded many times. This chain joins TRBV5-1 and TRBJ2-1; 8 bases fit TRBD2. Germline lookup yields CDR1 SGHRS and CDR2 YFSETQ. V lost 4 bases, J lost 8 bases, and 11 bases stayed unmatched. This CDR3 is 15 amino acids long. CDR3 coding DNA: TGCGCCAGCAGCCCGTACGGGGGGGCTGTGGATGAGCAGTTCTTC. It translates to CASSPYGGAVDEQFF. Together with reference TRBV5-1 and TRBJ2-1, the CDR3 gives the full variable domain: KAGVTQTPRYLIKTRGQQVTLSCSPISGHRSVSWYQQTPGQGLQFLFEYFSETQRNKGNFPGRFSGRQFSNSRSEMNVSTLELGDSALYLCASSPYGGAVDEQFFGPGTRLTVL.

Note on this clonotype: A read error may produce the germline difference seen at one junction end. The V and J genes are TRBV20-1 and TRBJ2-7; 11 positions match TRBD1. The CDR3 runs 17 residues. The germline gives CDR1 DFQATT, CDR2 SNEGSKA (reference sequence). The CDR3 region has the DNA TGCAGTGCTAGAGGGTCCCTGGGACAGGGGGACACCTACAAGCAGTACTTC. Its protein product is CSARGSLGQGDTYKQYF.